This passage covers 30 T cell receptor beta chains from one sample sequenced in a study of shared clonotypes between healthy human individuals. Data came from immunoSEQ multiplex PCR; TCRdb stores just in-frame clones and leaves some out. The sample consists of about 340,000 clones, 70% to 75% of them appearing once. Material for sequencing was memory CD4+ T cells sorted from blood. The subset here: CD45RA-negative fraction. All receptors come from a man aged 25-40 years in good health.

V is TRBV7-9 and J is TRBJ2-4, with D possibly TRBD2 on 5 matching bases. CDR1 SEHNR and CDR2 FQNEAQ come from the germline V gene (reference sequence). V lost 5 bases to trimming and J lost 1 base, with 15 bases between them. This CDR3 has 16 amino acids. The CDR3 DNA sequence: TGTGCCAGCAGCCCCCCGGGAAGCTACGCCAAAAACATTCAGTACTTC. Translating it yields CASSPPGSYAKNIQYF. Using reference TRBV7-9 and TRBJ2-4 for the parts outside the CDR3, the full variable domain is DTGVSQNPRHKITKRGQNVTFRCDPISEHNRLYWYRQTLGQGPEFLTYFQNEAQLEKSRLLSDRFSAERPKGSFSTLEIQRTEQGDSAMYLCASSPPGSYAKNIQYFGAGTRLSVL.

The chain's CDR3 is CASSRQGYEQYF. CDR3 nucleotide sequence: TGTGCCAGCAGCCGACAGGGCTACGAGCAGTACTTC. The chain links TRBV11-2 to TRBJ2-7, with 7 nucleotides matching TRBD1. Germline CDR1 is SGHAT and CDR2 is FQNNGV. The CDR3 has 12 residues. V was pared by 5 bases and J by 3 bases, with 1 base of the junction left unmatched.

The chain combines TRBV7-3 with TRBJ2-3, with TRBD2 matching 12 bases. CDR3 length equals 16 residues. Germline values: CDR1 SGHTA, CDR2 FQGTGA. The ends lost 5 bases at V and 2 bases at J; junction bases unmatched: 5. The DNA for the CDR3 is TGTGCCAGCAGCACCGGACTAGCGGGACTCACAGATACGCAGTATTTT. It encodes CASSTGLAGLTDTQYF.

This clone was counted between two and nine times. The CDR3 here is CASSLKQGGEQFF. CDR3 DNA sequence: TGTGCCAGCAGCTTAAAACAGGGGGGAGAGCAGTTCTTC. This chain joins TRBV11-3 and TRBJ2-1; 8 positions agree with TRBD1. CDR1 is SGHNT, CDR2 YENEEA, per germline. The trim removed 2 bases at V and 10 bases at J, leaving 4 bases unmatched. This CDR3 region has 13 residues.

The chain has TRBV18 and TRBJ2-1; TRBD1 matches 8 bases. V shed 3 bases and J 7 bases; nucleotides not matched to a gene: 8. The CDR3 contains 15 residues. Germline loops: CDR1 KGHSH, CDR2 LQKENI. This CDR3 is CASSPAGGAGNEQFF. The CDR3, as DNA: TGTGCCAGCTCACCGGCAGGGGGCGCCGGAAATGAGCAGTTCTTC.

This sequence joins TRBV5-6 and TRBJ2-1, with D uncertain. Germline-derived CDR1 and CDR2 are SGHDT and YYEEEE. V lost 4 bases to trimming and J lost 7 bases, with 18 bases between them. This CDR3 has 15 residues. CDR3 loop: CASSRPGLPKNEQFF. CDR3 in DNA: TGTGCCAGCAGCAGACCGGGCTTACCCAAGAATGAGCAGTTCTTC.

The rearrangement joins TRBV7-6 to TRBJ1-1; D may be TRBD1 (6 bases). This CDR3 contains 16 residues. Germline lookup yields CDR1 SGHVS and CDR2 FNYEAQ. V was clipped by 3 bases and J by 1 base, with 15 bases between them. The CDR3 here is CASSFGTKNTNTEAFF. CDR3 coding DNA: TGTGCCAGCAGCTTTGGGACAAAGAATACGAACACTGAAGCTTTCTTT.

The table lists this clone with a count of one. This sequence joins TRBV7-9 and TRBJ1-3, with D perhaps TRBD1 (6 bases). Trimming left V 5 bases short and J 2 bases short, with 10 bases between. CDR1 is SEHNR, CDR2 FQNEAQ, per germline (reference sequence). The CDR3 length is 14 residues. CDR3 in DNA: TGTGCCAGCAGCCCACCAGGGGCTGGAAACACCATATATTTT. Its translation: CASSPPGAGNTIYF.

V usage is TRBV27 and J usage is TRBJ1-1, with D possibly matching TRBD1 (6 bases). Germline V CDR1 and CDR2: MNHEY, SMNVEV (reference sequence). CDR3 length: 13 residues. Deletions cut 8 bases from V and 6 bases from J, with 16 bases between. The CDR3 DNA sequence: TGTGCCAGCCGGATACAGGGAAAACCTGAAGCTTTCTTT. Protein sequence: CASRIQGKPEAFF.

The J gene is TRBJ2-7, the V gene TRBV18; 7 positions match TRBD1. CDR1 is KGHSH, CDR2 LQKENI, per germline. CDR3 length: 14 residues. With 3 bases clipped from V and 0 bases from J, the junction kept 2 bases outside the gene matches. The CDR3 region is CASSPGQSSYEQYF. DNA of the CDR3: TGTGCCAGCTCACCGGGACAGAGCTCCTACGAGCAGTACTTC.

This chain links TRBV5-1 with TRBJ2-3; a weak D match, TRBD2 (5 bases). CDR1 is SGHRS, CDR2 YFSETQ, per germline. The CDR3 spans 15 residues. V was clipped by 3 bases and J by 1 base, with 12 bases between them. The CDR3: CASSSRVFGTDTQYF. CDR3 sequence (DNA): TGCGCCAGCAGCTCGAGGGTCTTCGGCACAGATACGCAGTATTTT.

The J gene is TRBJ2-5, the V gene TRBV5-8; 10 bases map to TRBD2. This CDR3 is built from 16 residues. The ends lost 0 bases at V and 5 bases at J; junction bases unmatched: 7. Germline-derived CDR1 and CDR2 are SGHTS and YDEGEE. The CDR3 sequence: CASSLGTSGLRETQYF. CDR3 coding DNA: TGTGCCAGCAGCTTGGGGACTAGCGGACTAAGGGAGACCCAGTACTTC.

V and J are TRBV25-1 and TRBJ1-1; unclear D gene. Trimming removed 5 bases at V and 5 bases at J, with 12 bases between. The germline V gene encodes CDR1 MGHDK and CDR2 SYGVNS. The CDR3 extends over 13 amino acids. The chain's CDR3 is CASSSRVRTEAFF. Here the CDR3 DNA reads TGTGCCAGCAGTTCACGGGTGCGGACTGAAGCTTTCTTT.

The J gene is TRBJ2-1, the V gene TRBV7-7; possible D gene TRBD2, 5 bases. V lost 5 bases to trimming and J lost 4 bases, with 18 bases between them. The germline CDR1 and CDR2 sequences are SSHAT and FNYEAQ (reference sequence). The CDR3 contains 16 residues. CDR3 amino acids: CASSSGNTVQYNEQFF. CDR3 in DNA: TGTGCCAGCAGCAGCGGCAACACAGTTCAATACAATGAGCAGTTCTTC.

The chain joins TRBV7-8 to TRBJ2-1; D not resolved. From germline, CDR1 is SGHVS and CDR2 FQNEAQ. The V end was cut by 6 bases, the J end by 5 bases, with 17 bases between. The CDR3 covers 15 residues. CDR3 coding DNA: TGTGCCAGCAGTCACCGTTGGAGCCTAAACAATGAGCAGTTCTTC. It is translated as CASSHRWSLNNEQFF.

The V gene is TRBV7-9, the J gene TRBJ2-6; no reliable D call. The V gene's germline CDR1 is SEHNR and CDR2 FQNEAQ (reference sequence). This CDR3 spans 16 amino acids. Trimming removed 4 bases at V and 2 bases at J, with 12 bases between. CDR3 region: CASSSLLRAGANVLTF. CDR3 in DNA: TGTGCCAGCAGCTCTTTATTAAGGGCTGGGGCCAACGTCCTGACTTTC.

This clone was seen a handful of times. This CDR3 reads CASSAFVGEQFF. CDR3 bases: TGTGCCAGCAGTGCCTTCGTGGGCGAGCAGTTCTTC. The chain carries TRBV6-1 and TRBJ2-1, with no clear D. This CDR3 has 12 residues. Per the germline V gene, CDR1 is MNHNS and CDR2 is SASEGT. Trimming took off 4 bases at V and 10 bases at J, with 11 bases between the two ends.

In this sample, this clone turned up a few times. The rearrangement links TRBV28 to TRBJ2-2; 7 nucleotides agree with TRBD1. CDR1 is MDHEN and CDR2 is SYDVKM in the germline V gene. V lost 7 bases to trimming and J lost 3 bases; unmatched junction nucleotides: 5. There are 14 residues in the CDR3. CDR3 coding DNA: TGTGCCAGCACCCGAACAGGGGACACCGGGGAGCTGTTTTTT. This gives the protein CASTRTGDTGELFF.

With respect to this clone: A much bigger clone sits one base away, suggesting this may be a read error. The genes are TRBV6-6 and TRBJ2-7; TRBD1 matches at 8 bases. This CDR3 is 13 amino acids long. J was trimmed by 2 bases and V by 6 bases; bases with no gene match: 3. The germline gives CDR1 MNHNY, CDR2 SVGAGI (reference sequence). The CDR3 is CASRRTGTYEQYF. In nucleotides, the CDR3 is TGTGCCAGCAGGCGGACAGGGACCTACGAGCAGTACTTC.

V is TRBV7-9 and J is TRBJ2-1, with no clear D. CDR1 is SEHNR, CDR2 FQNEAQ, per germline (reference sequence). The CDR3 consists of 13 residues. V lost 5 bases and J lost 9, with 14 bases in between. This CDR3 is CASSPSAYFEQFF. The CDR3 bases are TGTGCCAGCAGCCCCTCGGCATACTTTGAGCAGTTCTTC.

Concerning this clone itself: The sample contains more than one DNA sequence encoding this CDR3. The genes are TRBV19 and TRBJ2-1; D gene uncertain. Trimming removed 5 bases from V and 4 bases from J, with 9 bases in between. Germline CDR1 LNHDA, CDR2 SQIVND (reference sequence). CDR3 length equals 13 residues. The CDR3 DNA is TGTGCCAGTAGTCTTGACCGATACAATGAGCAGTTCTTC. Its protein is CASSLDRYNEQFF.

This chain joins TRBV11-2 and TRBJ2-5; D is perhaps TRBD2 (5 bases). Germline CDR1 SGHAT, CDR2 FQNNGV. V was clipped by 5 bases and J by 4 bases, with 14 bases between them. There are 14 residues in the CDR3. The CDR3 DNA sequence: TGTGCCAGCAGCCGTCGGGGAGTCCGAGAGACCCAGTACTTC. It specifies CASSRRGVRETQYF.

The V gene is TRBV28, the J gene TRBJ2-3, with D possibly called TRBD1 or TRBD2 (6 bases each). With 6 bases removed from V and 4 bases from J, the gap between germline ends came to 17 bases. The CDR3 consists of 15 residues. Germline V gene lookup returns CDR1 MDHEN and CDR2 SYDVKM. The CDR3 bases are TGTGCCAGCAGCACCGGGACCGGGGGCGCAGATACGCAGTATTTT. Protein sequence: CASSTGTGGADTQYF.

The rearrangement uses TRBV29-1 and TRBJ2-1, with TRBD2 matching 9 bases. The germline CDR1 and CDR2 sequences are SQVTM and ANQGSEA. The junction had 5 bases not matched to a gene; V was cut back by 1 base and J by 7 bases. This CDR3 is 14 amino acids long. CDR3: CSVEGGLARNEQFF. In nucleotides, the CDR3 is TGCAGCGTTGAAGGAGGACTAGCGAGGAATGAGCAGTTCTTC.

The gene calls are TRBV29-1 and TRBJ2-6; D gene uncertain. This CDR3 comprises 12 residues. Trimming pared 7 bases from V and 4 bases from J, leaving 8 bases between. Germline loops: CDR1 SQVTM, CDR2 ANQGSEA. The CDR3 region has the DNA TGCAGCGCCGAATCGGGGGCCAACGTCCTGACTTTC. Translating gives CSAESGANVLTF.

The chain employs TRBV5-1 and TRBJ1-1; D uncertain. Germline CDR1 SGHRS, CDR2 YFSETQ. The CDR3 is 13 residues long. Trimming cost V 5 bases and J 0 bases, with 8 bases left between them. CDR3 residues: CASRSRLNTEAFF. DNA of the CDR3: TGCGCCAGCAGATCTAGGCTGAACACTGAAGCTTTCTTT.

This chain connects TRBV5-1 to TRBJ2-7; TRBD2 aligns across 11 bases. Germline CDR1 SGHRS, CDR2 YFSETQ. CDR3 length: 19 amino acids. The J segment lost 1 base and the V segment lost 3 bases, leaving 15 bases of the junction unmatched. The CDR3 DNA sequence: TGCGCCAGCAGCTCAACCAAACTAGCGGGAGCAACGGTATCCTACGAGCAGTACTTC. Amino acids: CASSSTKLAGATVSYEQYF.

This clone was detected many times. The chain uses TRBV5-1 and TRBJ2-2; D perhaps matches TRBD1 (6 bases). The germline V and J ends were trimmed by 8 bases and 4 bases, with 12 bases remaining between them. The CDR3 totals 13 residues. CDR1 is SGHRS, CDR2 YFSETQ, per germline. The CDR3 region has the DNA TGCGCCAGTCGGACAGAAGGCACCGGGGAGCTGTTTTTT. Translating it yields CASRTEGTGELFF.

The rearrangement uses TRBV5-1 and TRBJ1-4; no definite D call. CDR3 length equals 13 residues. Germline V CDR1 and CDR2: SGHRS, YFSETQ. Trimming shortened V by 0 bases and J by 8 bases, and 8 bases separated the two germline ends. The CDR3 sequence is CASSLAKKEKLFF. The CDR3 coding sequence is TGCGCCAGCAGCTTGGCGAAGAAGGAAAAACTGTTTTTT.

The sample holds a few counts of this clone. This chain connects TRBV27 to TRBJ2-7; D is undetermined. CDR1 is MNHEY, CDR2 SMNVEV, per germline (reference sequence). CDR3 length: 13 residues. Trimming shortened V by 5 bases and J by 6 bases, and 14 bases separated the two germline ends. CDR3 sequence: CASSRTQKGEQYF. The CDR3 DNA reads TGTGCCAGCAGTCGTACCCAGAAGGGCGAGCAGTACTTC.